Listed below are T cell receptor beta chains from one sample, sequenced in a study of post-analysis software for immune sequencing data. Each CDR3 protein gets one entry after TCRdb re-called the PCR reads with MiXCR. The sample has more than 450,000 distinct CDR3 sequences; roughly 46% are singletons. What was sequenced was blood. The receptors here all came from a girl between 5 and 17 years old with multiple sclerosis. Both conserved end residues are part of each CDR3. The D gene is left open where the match is weak. Clone sizes are given selectively: once, few, many, or a class where the clone is expanded.

V: TRBV12-3/TRBV12-4; D: .; size: few; J: TRBJ1-2; DNA: TGTGCCAGCAGACCCGACGGCCCCAACTATGGCTACACCTTC; CDR3: CASRPDGPNYGYTF
V: TRBV29-1; D: .; size: .; J: TRBJ2-3; DNA: TGCAGCGTTGAGCTCTTTCCTGGGTCTACAGATACGCAGTATTTT; CDR3: CSVELFPGSTDTQYF
V: TRBV6-5; D: TRBD2; size: .; J: TRBJ2-7; DNA: TGTGCCAGCAGTCAGACTAGCGGGAATCGCGAGCAGTACTTC; CDR3: CASSQTSGNREQYF
V: TRBV12-3/TRBV12-4; D: .; size: .; J: TRBJ2-1; DNA: TGTGCCAGCAAGCGGCAGTCCTCCTACAATGAGCAGTTCTTC; CDR3: CASKRQSSYNEQFF
V: TRBV10-3; D: .; size: few; J: TRBJ1-1; DNA: TGTGCCATCAGTGAGTCGGCAGGCTTAAACACTGAAGCTTTCTTT; CDR3: CAISESAGLNTEAFF
V: TRBV6-1; D: TRBD1; size: few; J: TRBJ1-2; DNA: TGTGCCAGCAGTGCCCGACAGGGGCCTAACTATGGCTACACCTTC; CDR3: CASSARQGPNYGYTF
V: TRBV7-2; D: .; size: .; J: TRBJ2-5; DNA: TGTGCCAGCAGCTTAGTCGGTCGGGGAGTTGAGACCCAGTACTTC; CDR3: CASSLVGRGVETQYF
V: TRBV5-1; D: .; size: .; J: TRBJ2-3; DNA: TGCGCCAGCAGCGAGGTGTCGGCAGATACGCAGTATTTT; CDR3: CASSEVSADTQYF
V: TRBV12-3/TRBV12-4; D: .; size: few; J: TRBJ2-7; DNA: TGTGCCAGCAGAAAGGACGTAGGCTACGAGCAGTACTTC; CDR3: CASRKDVGYEQYF
V: TRBV5-5; D: .; size: few; J: TRBJ2-5; DNA: TGTGCCAGCAGCTTGGAGGGGTTGACGAGGGAGACCCAGTACTTC; CDR3: CASSLEGLTRETQYF
V: TRBV7-8; D: .; size: few; J: TRBJ2-1; DNA: TGTGCCAGCAGCTTTGGGGGCCCCAAAGGGCAGTTCTTC; CDR3: CASSFGGPKGQFF
V: TRBV6-4; D: TRBD1; size: .; J: TRBJ1-2; DNA: TGTGCCAGCAGCTCGAGAGGGGGCGCCTCTTCTGGCTACACCTTC; CDR3: CASSSRGGASSGYTF
V: TRBV29-1; D: .; size: few; J: TRBJ1-5; DNA: TGCAGCGTTGTAATGGGGTTCAATCAGCCCCAGCATTTT; CDR3: CSVVMGFNQPQHF
V: TRBV12-3/TRBV12-4; D: .; size: .; J: TRBJ2-1; DNA: TGTGCCAGCAGTTTCGACGGAATCGCCTACAATGAGCAGTTCTTC; CDR3: CASSFDGIAYNEQFF
V: TRBV7-9; D: TRBD2; size: .; J: TRBJ2-3; DNA: TGTGCCAGCAGCTTACCGGCAAACGGGACTAGCAGCACAGATACGCAGTATTTT; CDR3: CASSLPANGTSSTDTQYF
V: TRBV20-1; D: .; size: .; J: TRBJ1-2; DNA: TGCAGTGCTAGAGTTACCTTTGGCTATGGCTACACCTTC; CDR3: CSARVTFGYGYTF
V: TRBV10-3; D: .; size: .; J: TRBJ1-5; DNA: TGTGCCACCGGAGCCTTCTCCAGAGGGGGCAATCAGCCCCAGCATTTT; CDR3: CATGAFSRGGNQPQHF
V: TRBV5-1; D: TRBD2; size: .; J: TRBJ2-5; DNA: TGCGCCAGCAGCGTACTTAGCGGGGTCCAAGAGACCCAGTACTTC; CDR3: CASSVLSGVQETQYF
V: TRBV21-1; D: .; size: few; J: TRBJ2-5; DNA: TGTGCCAGCAGCAAAGAAGAGACTAGCGGGAGGGCCAAGAAGACCCAGTACTTC; CDR3: CASSKEETSGRAKKTQYF
V: TRBV5-1; D: .; size: .; J: TRBJ1-1; DNA: TGCGCCAGCAGCTTGCCTGGAGAGACTGAAGCTTTCTTT; CDR3: CASSLPGETEAFF
V: TRBV7-9; D: .; size: .; J: TRBJ2-7; DNA: TGTGCCACCCTGGGCGGTCCCTCCTACGAGCAGTACTTC; CDR3: CATLGGPSYEQYF
V: TRBV25-1; D: TRBD1; size: few; J: TRBJ1-2; DNA: TGTGCCAGCAGTGATGGACAGGGCAACTATGGCTACACCTTC; CDR3: CASSDGQGNYGYTF
V: TRBV12-3/TRBV12-4; D: .; size: few; J: TRBJ1-1; DNA: TGTGCCAGCAGACCCTACAGGGTCACTGAAGCTTTCTTT; CDR3: CASRPYRVTEAFF
V: TRBV27; D: .; size: .; J: TRBJ1-1; DNA: TGTGCCAGCACCCTCGCTTGGGGGGAGGAAGCTTTCTTT; CDR3: CASTLAWGEEAFF
V: TRBV29-1; D: TRBD1; size: .; J: TRBJ2-7; DNA: TGCAGCGTTACGGACAGGAGCTCCTACGAGCAGTACTTC; CDR3: CSVTDRSSYEQYF
V: TRBV3-1; D: TRBD2; size: few; J: TRBJ2-1; DNA: TGTGCCAGCAGCCGACTAGCGGGACCCTCCTACAATGAGCAGTTCTTC; CDR3: CASSRLAGPSYNEQFF
V: TRBV6-5; D: .; size: .; J: TRBJ2-1; DNA: TGTGCCAGCAGTCCAGACTACAACAATGAGCAGTTCTTC; CDR3: CASSPDYNNEQFF
V: TRBV6-5; D: TRBD1; size: .; J: TRBJ1-1; DNA: TGTGCCAGCAGTTACCCAGGGACAGGGTCCCCTGAAGCTTTCTTT; CDR3: CASSYPGTGSPEAFF